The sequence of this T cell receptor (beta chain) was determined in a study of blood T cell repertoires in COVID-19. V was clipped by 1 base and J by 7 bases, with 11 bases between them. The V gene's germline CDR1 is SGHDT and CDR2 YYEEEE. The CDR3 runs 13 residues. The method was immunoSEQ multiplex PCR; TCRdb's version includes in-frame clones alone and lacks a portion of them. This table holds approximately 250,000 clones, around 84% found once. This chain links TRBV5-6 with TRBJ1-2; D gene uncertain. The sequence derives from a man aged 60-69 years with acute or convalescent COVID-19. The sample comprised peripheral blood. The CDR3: CASSLSSPGGYTF. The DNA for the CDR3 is TGTGCCAGCAGCTTGAGCTCCCCGGGTGGCTACACCTTC.